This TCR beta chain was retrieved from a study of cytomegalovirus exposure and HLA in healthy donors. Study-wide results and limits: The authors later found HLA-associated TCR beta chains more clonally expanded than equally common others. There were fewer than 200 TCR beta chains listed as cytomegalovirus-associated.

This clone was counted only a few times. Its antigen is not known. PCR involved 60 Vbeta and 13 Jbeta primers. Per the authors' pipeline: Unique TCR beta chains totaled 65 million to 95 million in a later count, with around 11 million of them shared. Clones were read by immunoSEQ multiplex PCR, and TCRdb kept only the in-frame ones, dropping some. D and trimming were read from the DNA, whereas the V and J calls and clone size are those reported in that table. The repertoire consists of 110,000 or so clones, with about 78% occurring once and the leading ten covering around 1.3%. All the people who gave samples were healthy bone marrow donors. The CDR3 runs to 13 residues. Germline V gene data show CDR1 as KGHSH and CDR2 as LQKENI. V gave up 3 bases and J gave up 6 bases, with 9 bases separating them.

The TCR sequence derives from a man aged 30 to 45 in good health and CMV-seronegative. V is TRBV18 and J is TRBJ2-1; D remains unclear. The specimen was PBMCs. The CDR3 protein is CASSPTTFNEQFF. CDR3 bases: TGTGCCAGCTCACCGACGACTTTCAATGAGCAGTTCTTC.